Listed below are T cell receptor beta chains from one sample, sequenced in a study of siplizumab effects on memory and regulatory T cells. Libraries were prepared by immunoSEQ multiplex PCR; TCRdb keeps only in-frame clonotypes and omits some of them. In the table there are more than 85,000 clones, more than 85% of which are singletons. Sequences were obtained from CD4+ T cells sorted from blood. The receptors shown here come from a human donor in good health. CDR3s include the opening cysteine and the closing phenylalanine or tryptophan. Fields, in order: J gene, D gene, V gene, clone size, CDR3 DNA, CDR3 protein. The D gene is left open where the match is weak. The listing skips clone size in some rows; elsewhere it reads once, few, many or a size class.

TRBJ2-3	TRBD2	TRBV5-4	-	TGTGCCAGCAGCTTGCGGGAGGGCCGAGATACGCAGTATTTT	CASSLREGRDTQYF
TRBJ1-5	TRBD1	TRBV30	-	TGTGCCTGGAGTGTAACAGGATCCGGGACAGGGGTGAGCAATCAGCCCCAGCATTTT	CAWSVTGSGTGVSNQPQHF
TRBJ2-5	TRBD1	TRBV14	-	TGTGCCAGCAGACGAATGGGAACAGGGGGCGGAGAGACCCAGTACTTC	CASRRMGTGGGETQYF
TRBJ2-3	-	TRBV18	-	TGTGCCAGCTCACCATCAAAGGGAAAGACAGATACGCAGTATTTT	CASSPSKGKTDTQYF
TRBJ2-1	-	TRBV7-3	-	TGTGCCAGCAGCTCCGCGGGCGGGGAGCAGTTCTTC	CASSSAGGEQFF
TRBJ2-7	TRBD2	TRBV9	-	TGTGCCAGCAGCCCTCGTAGCGGGAGCTCCTACGAGCAGTACTTC	CASSPRSGSSYEQYF
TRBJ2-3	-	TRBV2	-	TGTGCCAGCAGCCGACAGGCGAACACAGATACGCAGTATTTT	CASSRQANTDTQYF
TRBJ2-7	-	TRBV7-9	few	TGTGCCAGCAGCTTAGCGGGGTCCAGGGGCTACGAGCAGTACTTC	CASSLAGSRGYEQYF
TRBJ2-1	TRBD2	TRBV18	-	TGTGCCAGCTCACCATCGATAGCGGGAGTACGGGAGCAGTTCTTC	CASSPSIAGVREQFF
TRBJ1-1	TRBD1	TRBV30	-	TGTGCCTGGAGCCGCGGGGGACAGGGGGCCACTGAAGCTTTCTTT	CAWSRGGQGATEAFF
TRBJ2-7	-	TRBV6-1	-	TGTGCCATCCCAACTGGGACCTACGAGCAGTACTTC	CAIPTGTYEQYF
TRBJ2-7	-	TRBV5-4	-	TGTGCCAGCAGCTTGGTTGGAACGGCCTACGAGCAGTACTTC	CASSLVGTAYEQYF
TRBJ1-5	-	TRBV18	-	TGTGCCAGCTCACCGGAAGGGGGCAATCAGCCCCAGCATTTT	CASSPEGGNQPQHF
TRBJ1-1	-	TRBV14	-	TGTGCCAGCAGCCAGAGCTATGGATGGAACACTGAAGCTTTCTTT	CASSQSYGWNTEAFF
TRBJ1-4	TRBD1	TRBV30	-	TGTGCCTGGAGTGGACACAGGGGTGAAAATGAAAAACTGTTTTTT	CAWSGHRGENEKLFF
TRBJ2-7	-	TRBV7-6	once	TGTGCCAGCAGCCGGGGATCCTACGAGCAGTACTTC	CASSRGSYEQYF
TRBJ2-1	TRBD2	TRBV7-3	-	TGTGCCAGCAGCCTCACGAGGGGCGGGAGGGCCCCCTACAATGAGCAGTTCTTC	CASSLTRGGRAPYNEQFF
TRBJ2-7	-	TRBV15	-	TGTGCCACCAGCAGGTCACGTCTCGAGCAGTACTTC	CATSRSRLEQYF
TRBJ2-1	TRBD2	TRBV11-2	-	TGTGCCAGCTCGCGGGAAACTAGCGGGATCAATGAGCAGTTCTTC	CASSRETSGINEQFF
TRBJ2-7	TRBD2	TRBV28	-	TGTGCCACCCTACTAGCGGGGTTCTACGAGCAGTACTTC	CATLLAGFYEQYF
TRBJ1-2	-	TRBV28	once	TGTGCCAGCAGCAAAATCATCCATGGCTACACCTTC	CASSKIIHGYTF
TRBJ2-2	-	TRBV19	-	TGTGCCAGTAGTATAGCAACCGGGACTCAGGGCGGGGAGCTGTTTTTT	CASSIATGTQGGELFF
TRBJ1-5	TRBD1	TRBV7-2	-	TGTGCCAGCAGCCTTCTAGGACAGGGGGCAAATCAGCCCCAGCATTTT	CASSLLGQGANQPQHF
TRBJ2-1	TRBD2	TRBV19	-	TGTGCCAGTAGTCAACTTAGCGGGAGCTCCTACAATGAGCAGTTCTTC	CASSQLSGSSYNEQFF
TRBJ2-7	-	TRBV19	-	TGTGCCAGTAAGAGTGACCTAAGCTCCTACGAGCAGTACTTC	CASKSDLSSYEQYF
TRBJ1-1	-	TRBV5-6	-	TGTGCCAGCAGCTTATCCGCTAACACTGAAGCTTTCTTT	CASSLSANTEAFF
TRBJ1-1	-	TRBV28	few	TGTGCCAGCACCCTACCTCACACTGAAGCTTTCTTT	CASTLPHTEAFF
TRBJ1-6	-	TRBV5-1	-	TGCGCCAGCAGCTTGGCCTATTTGGGCTCACCCCTCCACTTT	CASSLAYLGSPLHF
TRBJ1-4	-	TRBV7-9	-	TGTGCCAGCAGCTTAGGTGGTTTACAGGGCGGGAATGAAAAACTGTTTTTT	CASSLGGLQGGNEKLFF
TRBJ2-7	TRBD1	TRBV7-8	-	TGTGCCAGCAGCTTAAATCGACAGGGGAGCTACGAGCAGTACTTC	CASSLNRQGSYEQYF
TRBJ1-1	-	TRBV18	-	TGTGCCAGCTCTCGATCCCCGGGACACTCGAACACTGAAGCTTTCTTT	CASSRSPGHSNTEAFF
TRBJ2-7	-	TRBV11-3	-	TGTGCCAGCAGCTTAGCCTCAGGGGAAACCTACGAGCAGTACTTC	CASSLASGETYEQYF
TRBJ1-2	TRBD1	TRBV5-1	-	TGCGCCAGCAGCCCGGACAGGACGGGCTACACCTTC	CASSPDRTGYTF
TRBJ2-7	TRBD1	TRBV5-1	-	TGCGCCAGCAGCTTGTCAGGACAGGGTCGCGAGCAGTACTTC	CASSLSGQGREQYF
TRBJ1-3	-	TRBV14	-	TGTGCCAGCAGCGCCGACAGGCTGGCTGGAAACACCATATATTTT	CASSADRLAGNTIYF
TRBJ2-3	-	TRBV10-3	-	TGTGCCATCTCCTCTAGCGCCAGGACAGATACGCAGTATTTT	CAISSSARTDTQYF
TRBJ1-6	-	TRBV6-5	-	TGTGCCAGCAGTTACTCGCGGGGTCTCAAGAATTCACCCCTCCACTTT	CASSYSRGLKNSPLHF
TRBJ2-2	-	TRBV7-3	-	TGTGCCAGCAGCTTAAGACCGGTCACGAACACCGGGGAGCTGTTTTTT	CASSLRPVTNTGELFF
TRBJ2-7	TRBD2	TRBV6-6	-	TGTGCCAGCAGTTACGGCCGGGACTACTACGAGCAGTACTTC	CASSYGRDYYEQYF
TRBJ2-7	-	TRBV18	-	TGTGCCAGCTCACCTAACAGCGAACCCTACGAGCAGTACTTC	CASSPNSEPYEQYF
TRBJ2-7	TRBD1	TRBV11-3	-	TGTGCCAGCAGCCAAAACGCCGGGACAGGGGTTAAGCAGTACTTC	CASSQNAGTGVKQYF